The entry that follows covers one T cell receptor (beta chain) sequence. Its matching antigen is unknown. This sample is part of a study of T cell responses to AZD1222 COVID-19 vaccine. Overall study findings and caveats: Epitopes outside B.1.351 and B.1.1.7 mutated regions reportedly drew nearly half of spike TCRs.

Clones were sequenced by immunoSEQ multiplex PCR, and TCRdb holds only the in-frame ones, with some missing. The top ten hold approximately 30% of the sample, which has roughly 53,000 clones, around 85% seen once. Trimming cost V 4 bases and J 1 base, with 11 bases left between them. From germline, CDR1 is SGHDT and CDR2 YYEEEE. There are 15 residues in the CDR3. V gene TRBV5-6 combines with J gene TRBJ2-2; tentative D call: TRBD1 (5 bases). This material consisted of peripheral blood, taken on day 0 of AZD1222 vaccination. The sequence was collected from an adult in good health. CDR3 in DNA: TGTGCCAGCAGCAGCTTCAGGGTGAACACCGGGGAGCTGTTTTTT. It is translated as CASSSFRVNTGELFF.